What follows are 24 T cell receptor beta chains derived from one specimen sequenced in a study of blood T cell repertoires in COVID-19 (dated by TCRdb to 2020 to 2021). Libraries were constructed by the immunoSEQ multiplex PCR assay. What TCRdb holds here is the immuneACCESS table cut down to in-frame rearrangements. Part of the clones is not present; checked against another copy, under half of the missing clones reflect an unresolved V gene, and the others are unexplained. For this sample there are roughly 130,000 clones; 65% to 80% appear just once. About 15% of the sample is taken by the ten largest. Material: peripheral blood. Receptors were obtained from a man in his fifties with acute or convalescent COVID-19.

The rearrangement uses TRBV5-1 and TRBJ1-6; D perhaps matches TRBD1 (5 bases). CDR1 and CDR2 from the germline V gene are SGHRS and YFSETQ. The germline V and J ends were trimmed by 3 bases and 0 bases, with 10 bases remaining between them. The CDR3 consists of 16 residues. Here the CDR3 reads CASSSGLASYNSPLHF. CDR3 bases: TGCGCCAGCAGCTCGGGACTGGCCTCCTATAATTCACCCCTCCACTTT.

The CDR3 here is CATSRPQETQYF. The CDR3 DNA follows: TGTGCCACCAGCAGACCTCAAGAGACCCAGTACTTC. This chain connects TRBV15 to TRBJ2-5, with D unresolved. V was clipped by 2 bases and J by 2 bases, with 3 bases between them. The CDR3 has 12 amino acids. Per germline, CDR1 LNHNV and CDR2 YYDKDF (reference sequence).

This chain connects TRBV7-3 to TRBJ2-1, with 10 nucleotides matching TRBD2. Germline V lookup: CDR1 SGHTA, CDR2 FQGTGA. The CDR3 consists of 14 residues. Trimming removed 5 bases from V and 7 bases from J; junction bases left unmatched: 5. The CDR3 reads CASSDGTSENEQFF. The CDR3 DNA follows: TGTGCCAGCAGCGACGGGACTAGCGAAAATGAGCAGTTCTTC. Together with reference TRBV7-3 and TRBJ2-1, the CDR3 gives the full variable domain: GAGVSQTPSNKVTEKGKYVELRCDPISGHTALYWYRQSLGQGPEFLIYFQGTGAADDSGLPNDRFFAVRPEGSVSTLKIQRTERGDSAVYLCASSDGTSENEQFFGPGTRLTVL.

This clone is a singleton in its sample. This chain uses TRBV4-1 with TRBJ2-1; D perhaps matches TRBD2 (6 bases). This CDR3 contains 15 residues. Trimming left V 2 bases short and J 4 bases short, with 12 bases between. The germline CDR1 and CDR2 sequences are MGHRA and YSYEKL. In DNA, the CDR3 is TGCGCCAGCAGCCAACTCCCGGGGACTTACAATGAGCAGTTCTTC. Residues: CASSQLPGTYNEQFF.

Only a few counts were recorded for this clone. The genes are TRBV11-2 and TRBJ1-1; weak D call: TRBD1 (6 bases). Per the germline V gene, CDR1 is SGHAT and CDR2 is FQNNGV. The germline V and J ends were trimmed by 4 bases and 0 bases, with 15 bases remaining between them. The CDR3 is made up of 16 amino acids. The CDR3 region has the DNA TGTGCCAGCAGCTCAACAGGGATCCGAATGAACACTGAAGCTTTCTTT. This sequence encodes CASSSTGIRMNTEAFF.

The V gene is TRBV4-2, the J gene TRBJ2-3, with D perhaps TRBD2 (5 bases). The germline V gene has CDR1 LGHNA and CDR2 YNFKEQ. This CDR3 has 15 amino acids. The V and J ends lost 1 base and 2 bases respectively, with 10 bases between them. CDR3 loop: CASSQVDSITDTQYF. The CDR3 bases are TGTGCCAGCAGCCAAGTGGACTCGATCACAGATACGCAGTATTTT.

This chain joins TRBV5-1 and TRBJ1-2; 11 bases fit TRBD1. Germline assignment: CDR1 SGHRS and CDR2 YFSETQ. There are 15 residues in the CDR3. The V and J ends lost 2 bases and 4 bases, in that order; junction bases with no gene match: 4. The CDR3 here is CASSLGQGALYGYTF. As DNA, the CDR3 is TGCGCCAGCAGCTTAGGACAGGGGGCCCTCTATGGCTACACCTTC. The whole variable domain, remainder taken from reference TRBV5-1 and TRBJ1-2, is KAGVTQTPRYLIKTRGQQVTLSCSPISGHRSVSWYQQTPGQGLQFLFEYFSETQRNKGNFPGRFSGRQFSNSRSEMNVSTLELGDSALYLCASSLGQGALYGYTFGSGTRLTVV.

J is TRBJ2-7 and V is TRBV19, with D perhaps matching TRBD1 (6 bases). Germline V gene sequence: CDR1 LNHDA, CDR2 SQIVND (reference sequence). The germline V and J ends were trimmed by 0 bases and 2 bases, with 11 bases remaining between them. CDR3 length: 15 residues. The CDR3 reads CASSIEWGPTYEQYV. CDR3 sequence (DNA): TGTGCCAGTAGTATAGAGTGGGGGCCAACCTACGAGCAGTACGTC.

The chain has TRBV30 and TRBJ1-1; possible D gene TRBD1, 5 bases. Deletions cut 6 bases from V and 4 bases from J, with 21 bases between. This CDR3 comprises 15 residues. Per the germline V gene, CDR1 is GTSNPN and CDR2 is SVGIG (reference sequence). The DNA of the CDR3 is TGTGCCTGCAACCTCCGGCAGGGTACCCGCACTGAAGCTTTCTTT. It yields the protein CACNLRQGTRTEAFF. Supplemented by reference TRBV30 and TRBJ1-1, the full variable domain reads SQTIHQWPATLVQPVGSPLSLECTVEGTSNPNLYWYRQAAGRGLQLLFYSVGIGQISSEVPQNLSASRPQDRQFILSSKKLLLSDSGFYLCACNLRQGTRTEAFFGQGTRLTVV.

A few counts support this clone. The CDR3 DNA is TGTGCCACGATCGGACAGGGGAGATATACCATATATTTT. It yields the protein CATIGQGRYTIYF. The rearrangement joins TRBV19 to TRBJ1-3, with 9 positions matching TRBD1. Germline loops: CDR1 LNHDA, CDR2 SQIVND (reference sequence). CDR3 size: 13 residues. V lost 10 bases, J lost 10 bases, and 11 bases stayed unmatched.

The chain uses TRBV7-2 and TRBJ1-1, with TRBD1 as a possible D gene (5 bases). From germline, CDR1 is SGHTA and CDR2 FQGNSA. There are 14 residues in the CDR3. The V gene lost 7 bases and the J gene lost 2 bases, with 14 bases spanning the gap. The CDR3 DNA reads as TGTGCCAGCACCAGAACAGGATTAAACACTGAAGCTTTCTTT. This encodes CASTRTGLNTEAFF.

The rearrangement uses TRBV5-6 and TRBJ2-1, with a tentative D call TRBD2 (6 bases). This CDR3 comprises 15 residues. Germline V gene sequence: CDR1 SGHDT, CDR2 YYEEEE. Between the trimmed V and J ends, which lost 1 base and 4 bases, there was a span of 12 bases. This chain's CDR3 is CASSLRVGTYNEQFF. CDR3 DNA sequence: TGTGCCAGCAGCTTGAGGGTAGGGACTTACAATGAGCAGTTCTTC.

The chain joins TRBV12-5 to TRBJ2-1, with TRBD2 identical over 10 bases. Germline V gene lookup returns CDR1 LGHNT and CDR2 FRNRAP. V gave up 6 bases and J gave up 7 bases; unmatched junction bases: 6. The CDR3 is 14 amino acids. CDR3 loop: CASGPSGGRNEQFF. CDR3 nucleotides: TGTGCTAGTGGACCTAGCGGGGGCCGAAATGAGCAGTTCTTC.

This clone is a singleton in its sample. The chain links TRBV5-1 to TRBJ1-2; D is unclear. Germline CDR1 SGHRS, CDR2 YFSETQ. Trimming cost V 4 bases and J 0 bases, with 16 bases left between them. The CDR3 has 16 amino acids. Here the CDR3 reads CASSTGFLDANYGYTF. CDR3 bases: TGCGCCAGCAGCACGGGGTTTCTCGACGCTAACTATGGCTACACCTTC.

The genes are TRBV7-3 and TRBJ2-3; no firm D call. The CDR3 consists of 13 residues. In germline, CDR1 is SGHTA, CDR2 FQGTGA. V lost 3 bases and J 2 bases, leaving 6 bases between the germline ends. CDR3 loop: CASSFGNTDTQYF. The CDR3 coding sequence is TGTGCCAGCAGCTTTGGCAACACAGATACGCAGTATTTT.

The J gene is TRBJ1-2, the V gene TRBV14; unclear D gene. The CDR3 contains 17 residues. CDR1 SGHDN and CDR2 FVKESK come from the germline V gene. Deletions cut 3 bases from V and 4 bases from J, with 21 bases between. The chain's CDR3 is CASSQVFGRLGGYGYTF. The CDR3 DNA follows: TGTGCCAGCAGCCAGGTCTTTGGACGGCTGGGAGGCTATGGCTACACCTTC.

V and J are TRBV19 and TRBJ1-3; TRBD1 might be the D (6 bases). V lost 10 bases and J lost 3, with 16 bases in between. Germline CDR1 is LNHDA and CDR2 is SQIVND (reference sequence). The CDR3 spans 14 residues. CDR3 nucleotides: TGTGCCACCAACTTGGGGGGGCGTGGAAACACCATATATTTT. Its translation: CATNLGGRGNTIYF.

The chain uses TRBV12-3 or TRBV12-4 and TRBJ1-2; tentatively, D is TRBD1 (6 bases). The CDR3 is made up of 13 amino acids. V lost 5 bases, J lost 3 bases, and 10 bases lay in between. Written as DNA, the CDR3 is TGTGCCAGCAGTCCCGGACAGTACTATGGCTACACCTTC. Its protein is CASSPGQYYGYTF.

The CDR3 coding sequence is TGTGCCAGCAGTTTAGGGCAGGGGGCAGGTGGGACTGAAGCTTTCTTT. This sequence encodes CASSLGQGAGGTEAFF. This chain uses TRBV3-1 (or the pseudogene TRBV3-2) with TRBJ1-1; 8 bases match TRBD1. The CDR3 loop spans 16 amino acids. Germline CDR1 reads LGHDT; CDR2 reads YNNKEL (reference sequence). V lost 6 bases, J lost 5 bases, and 14 bases stayed unmatched.

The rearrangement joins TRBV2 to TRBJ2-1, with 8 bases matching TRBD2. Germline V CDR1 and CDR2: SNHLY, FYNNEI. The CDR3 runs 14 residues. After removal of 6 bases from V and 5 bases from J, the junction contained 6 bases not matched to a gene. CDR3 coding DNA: TGTGCCAGCAGCCAGACTAGCGCGAACAATGAGCAGTTCTTC. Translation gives CASSQTSANNEQFF.

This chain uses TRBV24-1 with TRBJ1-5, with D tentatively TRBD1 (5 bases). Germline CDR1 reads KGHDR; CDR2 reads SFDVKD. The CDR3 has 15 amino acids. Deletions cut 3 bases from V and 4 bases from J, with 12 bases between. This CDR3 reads CATSDTHQGNQPQHF. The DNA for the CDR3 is TGTGCCACCAGTGATACTCATCAGGGAAATCAGCCCCAGCATTTT.

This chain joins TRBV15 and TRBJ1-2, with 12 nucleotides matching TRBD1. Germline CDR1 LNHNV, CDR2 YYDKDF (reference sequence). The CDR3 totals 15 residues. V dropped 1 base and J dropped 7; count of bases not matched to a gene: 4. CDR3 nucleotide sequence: TGTGCCACCAGCAGAGCGGGACAGGGGGCTGTTGGCTACACCTTC. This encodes CATSRAGQGAVGYTF.

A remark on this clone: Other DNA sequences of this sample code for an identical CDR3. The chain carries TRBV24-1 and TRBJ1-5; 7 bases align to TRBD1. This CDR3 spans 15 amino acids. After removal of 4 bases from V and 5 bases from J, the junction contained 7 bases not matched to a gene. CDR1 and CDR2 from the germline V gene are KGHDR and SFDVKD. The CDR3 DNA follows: TGTGCCACCAGTGACCGACAGGGCGGGGATCAGCCCCAGCATTTT. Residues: CATSDRQGGDQPQHF.

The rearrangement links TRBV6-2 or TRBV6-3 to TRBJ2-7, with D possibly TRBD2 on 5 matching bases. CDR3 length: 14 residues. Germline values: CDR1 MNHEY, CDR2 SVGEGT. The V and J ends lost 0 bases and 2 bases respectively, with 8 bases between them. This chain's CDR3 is CASSYSKLAYEQYF. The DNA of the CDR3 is TGTGCCAGCAGTTACTCGAAACTAGCCTACGAGCAGTACTTC.